The rows below give T cell receptor beta chains drawn from one sample of a study of graft-versus-host responses after intestinal transplantation. Sequenced by immunoSEQ multiplex PCR; TCRdb stores in-frame clones only, minus some. The sample yields 120,000 or so clones, around 93% seen once. Their antigen targets remain unknown. The sample consisted of unstimulated CD8+ T cells sorted from spleen or lymph node cells, taken before intestinal transplant. All receptors come from a human donor who received an intestinal transplant. The CDR3 runs from the conserved cysteine through the conserved F or W. Fields, in order: D gene, J gene, clone size, V gene, CDR3 DNA, CDR3 protein. The D gene is left open where the match is weak. Clone size, where shown, is once, few, many, or a class for clones that have expanded.

TRBD1 | TRBJ2-1 | . | TRBV30 | TGTGCCTGGGACAGGGGGGCCTACAATGAGCAGTTCTTC | CAWDRGAYNEQFF
. | TRBJ1-1 | . | TRBV27 | TGTGCCAGCAGTCAGGGATTCACTGAAGCTTTCTTT | CASSQGFTEAFF
TRBD1 | TRBJ1-2 | . | TRBV28 | TGTGCCAGCACCGAGGGACAGGGCAATACTAACTATGGCTACACCTTC | CASTEGQGNTNYGYTF
. | TRBJ2-7 | once | TRBV5-4 | TGTGCCAGCAGCTTGGATGAATCAATCGCTACGAAGCAGTACTTC | CASSLDESIATKQYF
. | TRBJ2-1 | . | TRBV11-2 | TGTGCCAGCAACCCCCTCGAGGGCCGGTCCTACAATGAGCAGTTCTTC | CASNPLEGRSYNEQFF
. | TRBJ2-3 | . | TRBV30 | TGTGCCTGGATGGCTGATACGCAGTATTTT | CAWMADTQYF
. | TRBJ2-5 | . | TRBV7-9 | TGTGCCAGCAGCTTAAGCAGCGACGAGACCCAGTACTTC | CASSLSSDETQYF
TRBD1 | TRBJ1-5 | . | TRBV4-1 | TGCGCCAGCAGCCAAGGCGGACAGGGGGTAATGAGCAATCAGCCCCAGCATTTT | CASSQGGQGVMSNQPQHF
. | TRBJ2-2 | . | TRBV4-1 | TGCGCCAGCAGCCAAGGCAGGGGTCGGGGGGAGGGTGGGGAGCTGTTTTTT | CASSQGRGRGEGGELFF
. | TRBJ2-7 | . | TRBV2 | TGTGCCAGCATGCGAAACTACGAGCAGTACTTC | CASMRNYEQYF
. | TRBJ1-1 | once | TRBV19 | TGTGCCAGTAGGAACACTGAAGCTTTCTTT | CASRNTEAFF
. | TRBJ1-2 | . | TRBV4-1 | TGCGCCAGCAGCCAGGACAGAGCTAACTATGGCTACACCTTC | CASSQDRANYGYTF
. | TRBJ1-1 | . | TRBV7-9 | TGTGCCAGCAGCCATCCCGGGAACACTGAAGCTTTCTTT | CASSHPGNTEAFF
. | TRBJ1-5 | . | TRBV19 | TGTGCCAGTAGTACAGGTCCCTTCAATCAGCCCCAGCATTTT | CASSTGPFNQPQHF
TRBD1 | TRBJ1-1 | . | TRBV29-1 | TGCAGCGTCAATAGACAGGGTGAAGCTTTCTTT | CSVNRQGEAFF
. | TRBJ2-7 | few | TRBV10-3 | TGTGCCATCAGTGAGTCGGCTTACTCCAGGGCCTACGAGCAGTACTTC | CAISESAYSRAYEQYF
. | TRBJ2-7 | once | TRBV5-6 | TGTGCCAGCAGCTTGATCAGGGTCGGGAACGAGCAGTACTTC | CASSLIRVGNEQYF
. | TRBJ2-1 | . | TRBV10-1 | TGCGCCAGCAGTGAGTCATCTGGGTACAATGAGCAGTTCTTC | CASSESSGYNEQFF
. | TRBJ2-1 | . | TRBV5-6 | TGTGCCAGCAGCCCGACTTTGGTAGCGCCGTTCTATGAGCAGTTCTTC | CASSPTLVAPFYEQFF
. | TRBJ1-5 | . | TRBV27 | TGTGCCAGCAGTTCGGGGGACGGACCTAATCAGCCCCAGCATTTT | CASSSGDGPNQPQHF
TRBD1 | TRBJ1-2 | once | TRBV2 | TGTGCCAGCAGAGATCTTACAGGGGGTCGGCTATATGGCTACACCTTC | CASRDLTGGRLYGYTF
TRBD1 | TRBJ2-7 | . | TRBV6-6 | TGTGCCAGCAGTCTCGACAGGGCCTCTGCCTACGAGCAGTACTTC | CASSLDRASAYEQYF
. | TRBJ2-2 | . | TRBV28 | TGTGCCAGCAGTTTATTGGCCGAGAACACCGGGGAGCTGTTTTTT | CASSLLAENTGELFF
. | TRBJ1-1 | . | TRBV6-4 | TGTGCCAGCAGAATCAGGGCCGGGGACACTGAAGCTTTCTTT | CASRIRAGDTEAFF
TRBD1 | TRBJ2-7 | . | TRBV6-5 | TGTGCCAGCAGTTACGGGACAGGGACCTACGAGCAGTACTTC | CASSYGTGTYEQYF
. | TRBJ1-4 | . | TRBV7-9 | TGTGCCAGCAGCTCAGGGCCCCAACCAAATAATGAAAAACTGTTTTTT | CASSSGPQPNNEKLFF
. | TRBJ1-4 | . | TRBV7-3 | TGTGCCAGCAGCTTTTCAGGCGCAACTAATGAAAAACTGTTTTTT | CASSFSGATNEKLFF
. | TRBJ1-2 | . | TRBV10-2 | TGCGCCAGCAGTGAACACAGGGACGGCGGCTACACCTTC | CASSEHRDGGYTF
. | TRBJ1-2 | . | TRBV5-4 | TGTGCCAGCAGCGCCTCGGGACGGCGATATGGCTACACCTTC | CASSASGRRYGYTF
. | TRBJ2-7 | . | TRBV18 | TGTGCCAGCTTATTGGGAGAGGGGTACGAGCAGTACTTC | CASLLGEGYEQYF
. | TRBJ1-1 | . | TRBV2 | TGTGCCAGCACCCAGGGGTGGAGTACTGAAGCTTTCTTT | CASTQGWSTEAFF
TRBD2 | TRBJ2-1 | . | TRBV11-2 | TGTGCCAGCAGCCCATTTACTAGCGGAGCCTACAATGAGCAGTTCTTC | CASSPFTSGAYNEQFF
. | TRBJ2-7 | few | TRBV4-1 | TGCGCCAGCAGCCCTTTCGGGAGTATCGACGAGCAGTACTTC | CASSPFGSIDEQYF
. | TRBJ2-7 | . | TRBV27 | TGTGCCAGCCGACCGCCGGAGGTTGCCGAGCAGTACTTC | CASRPPEVAEQYF
. | TRBJ2-5 | . | TRBV28 | TGTGCCAGCAGTCTTCCCACGGACAGCCAAGAGACCCAGTACTTC | CASSLPTDSQETQYF
TRBD1 | TRBJ1-1 | . | TRBV7-6 | TGTGCCAGCAGCCCCAGGACAGGTTGGAACACTGAAGCTTTCTTT | CASSPRTGWNTEAFF
. | TRBJ2-1 | . | TRBV5-5 | TGTGCCAGCAGCTTGTGGGACAACTCCTACAATGAGCAGTTCTTC | CASSLWDNSYNEQFF
. | TRBJ2-1 | once | TRBV27 | TGTGCCAGCAGTTTCCGACTAGACGGGCATGAGCAGTTCTTC | CASSFRLDGHEQFF
TRBD1 | TRBJ1-1 | few | TRBV7-9 | TGTGCCAGCAGCCGCACCGGGACAGCGAACACTGAAGCTTTCTTT | CASSRTGTANTEAFF
TRBD2 | TRBJ2-7 | . | TRBV19 | TGTGCCAGTAGTGCCACCGGGAGGGAGCAGTACTTC | CASSATGREQYF
TRBD1 | TRBJ2-5 | . | TRBV4-1 | TGCGCCAGCAGCCAAGAATTTGCGGGACAGGGGGCTAAAGAGACCCAGTACTTC | CASSQEFAGQGAKETQYF
TRBD1 | TRBJ1-2 | . | TRBV19 | TGTGCCAGTACCACAGGGGAGGGGGGCTACACCTTC | CASTTGEGGYTF
TRBD2 | TRBJ2-7 | . | TRBV4-1 | TGCGCCAGCAGCCAAGGTCGGGAGGTCGAGCAGTACTTC | CASSQGREVEQYF
. | TRBJ1-5 | . | TRBV13 | TGTGCCAGCAGCTCCGGAAATCAGCCCCAGCATTTT | CASSSGNQPQHF
. | TRBJ2-7 | . | TRBV4-1 | TGCGCCAGCAGCCATCCCGACACGGGCACTATTCCCTACGAGCAGTACTTC | CASSHPDTGTIPYEQYF
TRBD2 | TRBJ2-3 | . | TRBV28 | TGTGCCAGCAGCCCGACTAGCGGGACACATACGCAGTATTTT | CASSPTSGTHTQYF
. | TRBJ1-5 | . | TRBV4-1 | TGCGCCAGCAGCCAAGATAGCCCAGGGAAAGGTCAGCCCCAGCATTTT | CASSQDSPGKGQPQHF
. | TRBJ1-4 | . | TRBV6-1 | TGTGCCAGCAGTGAAAAGAACAGGCTGAATGAAAAACTGTTTTTT | CASSEKNRLNEKLFF